A single sample gave rise to the 19 T cell receptor beta chains below, sequenced in a study of beta chain features in type 1 diabetes. TCRB transcripts that were expressed got sequenced, as all of the isolated RNA had been reverse transcribed. Using immunoSEQ multiplex PCR, the repertoire was profiled, and TCRdb retains in-frame clones only, with some absent. The profile shows 390,000 or so clones, about 14% of them singletons. The sample taken for sequencing was naive CD4+ T cells from blood. The receptors here all came from a man younger than 40 in good health.

This clone was observed a handful of times. CDR3 loop: CSASPLTGRSEAFF. As DNA, the CDR3 is TGCAGCGCCTCCCCCCTTACAGGAAGGAGTGAAGCTTTCTTT. The rearrangement uses TRBV29-1 and TRBJ1-1, with D maybe TRBD1 (5 bases). CDR3 length: 14 amino acids. The germline V gene has CDR1 SQVTM and CDR2 ANQGSEA. The ends were cut back, 7 bases at V and 7 bases at J, with 22 bases in the middle.

The rearrangement links TRBV5-1 to TRBJ2-1; D uncertain. Germline-derived CDR1 and CDR2 are SGHRS and YFSETQ. V was trimmed by 0 bases and J by 7 bases, leaving 14 bases between them. The CDR3 is made up of 15 amino acids. The CDR3 DNA sequence: TGCGCCAGCAGCTTGGCAGCCTCATTACCGAATGAGCAGTTCTTC. Translating gives CASSLAASLPNEQFF.

J is TRBJ2-1 and V is TRBV7-2, with D unresolved. CDR1 SGHTA and CDR2 FQGNSA come from the germline V gene. This CDR3 is 14 amino acids long. The germline V and J ends were trimmed by 5 bases and 4 bases, with 12 bases remaining between them. The CDR3 here is CASSLAGNYNEQFF. For the CDR3, the DNA is TGTGCCAGCAGCCTCGCTGGGAATTACAATGAGCAGTTCTTC. The whole variable domain, remainder taken from reference TRBV7-2 and TRBJ2-1, is GAGVSQSPSNKVTEKGKDVELRCDPISGHTALYWYRQSLGQGLEFLIYFQGNSAPDKSGLPSDRFSAERTGGSVSTLTIQRTQQEDSAVYLCASSLAGNYNEQFFGPGTRLTVL.

This chain connects TRBV7-6 to TRBJ2-3; D tentatively reads TRBD1 or TRBD2 (5 bases each). The CDR3 spans 15 residues. From germline, CDR1 is SGHVS and CDR2 FNYEAQ. V was cut by 5 bases and J by 4 bases, with 16 bases left in between. The CDR3 reads CASSALPGPADTQYF. The DNA of the CDR3 is TGTGCCAGCAGCGCCTTGCCGGGGCCCGCAGATACGCAGTATTTT.

The table lists this clone with a few counts. This chain joins TRBV4-3 and TRBJ1-2; TRBD1 matches 9 bases. Per the germline V gene, CDR1 is LGHNA and CDR2 is YSLEER. V shed 5 bases, J shed 3 bases, and the junction held 4 bases outside the gene matches. The CDR3 has 14 amino acids. CDR3 coding DNA: TGCGCCAGCAGCGAGGGACAGGGAGACTATGGCTACACCTTC. Its protein is CASSEGQGDYGYTF.

This clone was detected a few times. V gene TRBV30 combines with J gene TRBJ1-1, with a possible D match to TRBD1 (5 bases). The ends were cut back, 2 bases at V and 5 bases at J, with 12 bases in the middle. Looked up from germline, CDR1 is GTSNPN and CDR2 is SVGIG (reference sequence). This CDR3 has 13 residues. DNA for the CDR3: TGTGCCTGGAGTCATAAGGGACGGACTGAAGCTTTCTTT. Translated, it gives CAWSHKGRTEAFF.

In its sample, this clone was seen many times. The chain carries TRBV7-9 and TRBJ2-3; the D is unclear. The CDR3 covers 11 residues. Germline V gene sequence: CDR1 SEHNR, CDR2 FQNEAQ (reference sequence). Trimming removed 5 bases from V and 2 bases from J, with 2 bases in between. As DNA, the CDR3 is TGTGCCAGCAGCAACACAGATACGCAGTATTTT. It codes for CASSNTDTQYF.

In its sample, this clone was seen a few times. This chain connects TRBV7-2 to TRBJ2-1, with D possibly TRBD1 on 5 matching bases. There are 17 residues in the CDR3. V gave up 1 base and J gave up 5 bases, with 18 bases separating them. Germline loops: CDR1 SGHTA, CDR2 FQGNSA. CDR3 nucleotide sequence: TGTGCCAGCAGCTTAGGCACGAGCAGGGTTTACGACAATGAGCAGTTCTTC. Translating gives CASSLGTSRVYDNEQFF.

This clone was detected a few times. The genes are TRBV30 and TRBJ1-1; a possible D gene is TRBD1 (5 bases). Trimming removed 1 base from V and 11 bases from J, with 14 bases in between. The CDR3 is made up of 12 amino acids. CDR1 GTSNPN and CDR2 SVGIG come from the germline V gene (reference sequence). The CDR3 loop is CAWSETELKAFF. DNA of the CDR3: TGTGCCTGGAGTGAGACAGAGCTGAAGGCTTTCTTT.

Ten or more counts support this clone. This rearrangement joins TRBV15 to TRBJ2-7; D is unclear. Germline CDR1 and CDR2: LNHNV and YYDKDF (reference sequence). The CDR3 loop spans 13 amino acids. V was cut by 2 bases and J by 12 bases, with 17 bases left in between. In DNA form, the CDR3 reads TGTGCCACCAGCAGACTATCGGAGAAAGGATTGTACGTC. Its translation is CATSRLSEKGLYV.

This clone came up a few times. The rearrangement links TRBV30 to TRBJ1-2; 7 nucleotides match TRBD1. The V gene's germline CDR1 is GTSNPN and CDR2 SVGIG (reference sequence). The CDR3 totals 14 residues. With 3 bases clipped from V and 3 bases from J, the junction kept 7 bases outside the gene matches. The DNA of the CDR3 is TGTGCCTGGAGCCGTGACAGGGAACACTATGGCTACACCTTC. It encodes CAWSRDREHYGYTF.

This clone came up a few times. The V gene is TRBV10-3, the J gene TRBJ2-1; TRBD2 might be the D (6 bases). The CDR3 has 15 residues. V was clipped by 4 bases and J by 2 bases, with 12 bases between them. Germline loops: CDR1 ENHRY, CDR2 SYGVKD. CDR3 amino acids: CAISGAGSAYNEQFF. CDR3 DNA sequence: TGTGCCATCAGTGGGGCGGGGTCCGCCTACAATGAGCAGTTCTTC.

The chain employs TRBV29-1 and TRBJ2-3; 8 bases align to TRBD1. This CDR3 is 14 amino acids long. Germline loops: CDR1 SQVTM, CDR2 ANQGSEA. V lost 2 bases and J lost 1; bases outside the gene matches: 2. The CDR3 coding sequence is TGCAGCGTTGAAACAGGGGGTCGCACAGATACGCAGTATTTT. Translation gives CSVETGGRTDTQYF.

This clone was detected only a few times. The genes are TRBV9 and TRBJ2-7; D is undetermined. Trimming took 4 bases from V and 0 from J, leaving 14 bases between them. CDR1 is SGDLS, CDR2 YYNGEE, per germline. The CDR3 runs to 15 residues. CDR3 sequence (DNA): TGTGCCAGCAGCCTAAGTCCGAGCCGCTCCTACGAGCAGTACTTC. This sequence encodes CASSLSPSRSYEQYF.

This clone was observed a few times. The chain links TRBV5-1 to TRBJ1-2, with TRBD1 matching 9 bases. CDR3 length: 15 amino acids. The germline gives CDR1 SGHRS, CDR2 YFSETQ. The V and J ends lost 4 bases and 2 bases, in that order; junction bases with no gene match: 6. This CDR3 reads CASSAVDRGNYGYTF. CDR3 bases: TGCGCCAGCAGCGCCGTAGACAGGGGGAACTATGGCTACACCTTC.

J is TRBJ1-2 and V is TRBV4-1; D not certain. Germline-derived CDR1 and CDR2 are MGHRA and YSYEKL. The CDR3 runs 13 residues. Between the trimmed V and J ends, which lost 4 bases and 4 bases, there was a span of 10 bases. The CDR3 region has the DNA TGCGCCAGCAGCCCACAAGGTACCTATGGCTACACCTTC. It is translated as CASSPQGTYGYTF.

There are a few counts of this clone. This chain joins TRBV29-1 and TRBJ2-7; D is uncertain. The germline V gene has CDR1 SQVTM and CDR2 ANQGSEA. The CDR3 totals 12 residues. The ends were cut back, 4 bases at V and 3 bases at J, with 10 bases in the middle. This CDR3 is CSVGSQNYEQYF. The DNA for the CDR3 is TGCAGCGTTGGAAGTCAGAACTACGAGCAGTACTTC.

Regarding this clone: This same CDR3 is encoded by further DNA sequences in the sample. This chain joins TRBV30 and TRBJ2-3, with D unresolved. V lost 2 bases to trimming and J lost 6 bases, with 6 bases between them. From germline, CDR1 is GTSNPN and CDR2 SVGIG (reference sequence). The CDR3 is 11 residues long. The CDR3 DNA sequence: TGTGCCTGGAGTTCGAGCGATACGCAGTATTTT. Encoded protein: CAWSSSDTQYF.

This clone appeared a few times. The chain is built from TRBV7-9 and TRBJ2-1; D may be TRBD2 (5 bases). The CDR3 sequence is 13 residues long. Trimming removed 3 bases from V and 14 bases from J, with 17 bases in between. Germline CDR1 is SEHNR and CDR2 is FQNEAQ (reference sequence). As DNA, the CDR3 is TGTGCCAGCAGCTTCCCTGATTCGGGATGGGAGTTCTTC. The encoded protein is CASSFPDSGWEFF.